The rows below give T cell receptor beta chains drawn from one sample of a study of blood T cell repertoires in COVID-19. TCRdb keeps only in-frame clones here, not all; method: immunoSEQ multiplex PCR. This sample has 440,000 or so clones, with 89% found just once. Sample: peripheral blood. The receptors shown here come from a woman between 35 and 50 years old with COVID-19, enrolled during active disease. Both conserved end residues are part of each CDR3. The D gene is left open where the match is weak. Where a row states a size, it is once, few, many or the class of an expanded clone; other rows omit it.

D,V,J,size,DNA,CDR3
TRBD1,TRBV29-1,TRBJ1-2,.,TGCAGCGTTGAAGAGGAGGGGGCGCTGAACTATGGCTACACCTTC,CSVEEEGALNYGYTF
TRBD1,TRBV6-2/TRBV6-3,TRBJ1-2,.,TGTGCCAGCAGTTACTTGACAGGGAACTATGGCTACACCTTC,CASSYLTGNYGYTF
.,TRBV12-5,TRBJ1-1,.,TGTGCTAGTGGTACTACTAGGGAGGGAGCTTTCTTT,CASGTTREGAFF
.,TRBV11-2,TRBJ1-1,.,TGTGCCAGCAGCTTATACGCGGGGATCTGGAGGGAGGGAACTGAAGCTTTCTTT,CASSLYAGIWREGTEAFF
TRBD2,TRBV9,TRBJ2-1,.,TGTGCCAGCAGCGTAGCACCGAGCGGGGGGGCCGGTGAGCAGTTCTTC,CASSVAPSGGAGEQFF
TRBD1,TRBV6-4,TRBJ1-5,once,TGTGCCAGCAGTGAGCGGCAGGGGGACAATCAGCCCCAGCATTTT,CASSERQGDNQPQHF
.,TRBV19,TRBJ1-1,.,TGTGCCAGTAGTATAATCAGGGCTACTGAAGCTTTCTTT,CASSIIRATEAFF
.,TRBV6-5,TRBJ1-2,.,TGTGCCAGCACCGAGATAGGGGTTGGCGGTGGCTACACCTTC,CASTEIGVGGGYTF
.,TRBV7-9,TRBJ1-1,.,TGTGCCAGCAGTCCTCAGGTACCCACTGAAGCTTTCTTT,CASSPQVPTEAFF
.,TRBV6-5,TRBJ1-1,.,TGTGCCGGAACCGTAGGCGGGGGTGAAGCTTTCTTT,CAGTVGGGEAFF
TRBD1,TRBV30,TRBJ1-6,.,TGTGCCTGCAGGACAGGTTTGAATTCACCCCTCCACTTT,CACRTGLNSPLHF
.,TRBV6-5,TRBJ2-5,.,TGTGCCAGCAGTCCACCCGACGGAGGAGAGACCCAGTACTTC,CASSPPDGGETQYF
.,TRBV3-1/TRBV3-2,TRBJ2-3,.,TGTGCCAGCAGCTACGTATGTACAGGGTCCCCACTCAGCACAGATACGCAGTATTTT,CASSYVCTGSPLSTDTQYF
.,TRBV4-3,TRBJ2-3,.,TGCGCCAGCAGCCAAGATAGGTGGGGCGCGTATACGCAGTATTTT,CASSQDRWGAYTQYF
TRBD2,TRBV5-4,TRBJ2-1,few,TGTGCCAGCAGCCCCGGTGGACTAGCGGGAGTGATCTCCTACAATGAGCAGTTCTTC,CASSPGGLAGVISYNEQFF
.,TRBV6-2/TRBV6-3,TRBJ1-1,.,TGTGCCAGCAGTTACTCAGGGGATTGGGGCACTGAAGCTTTCTTT,CASSYSGDWGTEAFF
TRBD1,TRBV15,TRBJ2-5,.,TGTGCCACCAGCAGGGACAGGGGGCGGGTAGAGACCCAGTACTTC,CATSRDRGRVETQYF
TRBD1,TRBV19,TRBJ1-1,once,TGTGCCAGTAGTATATGGGACAGGGGGCGCGGCGGCCCTGAAGCTTTCTTT,CASSIWDRGRGGPEAFF
.,TRBV9,TRBJ2-1,.,TGTGCCAGCGGAGGGAATGAGCAGTTCTTC,CASGGNEQFF
TRBD2,TRBV7-3,TRBJ2-2,.,TGTGCCAGCAGCTTAATTCGGACTAGCGGGAGCTATACCGGGGAGCTGTTTTTT,CASSLIRTSGSYTGELFF
TRBD1,TRBV2,TRBJ1-4,.,TGTGCCAGCAGCACAGGGGGCACCGAAAAACTGTTTTTT,CASSTGGTEKLFF
.,TRBV7-8,TRBJ1-5,.,TGTGCCAGCAGCCCAAGGCGGCAGGGCCCCCAGCATTTT,CASSPRRQGPQHF
TRBD1,TRBV3-1/TRBV3-2,TRBJ1-5,.,TGTGCCAGCTCAGAGCAGGGGGGTGGGGTCGGCAATCAGCCCCAGCATTTT,CASSEQGGGVGNQPQHF
TRBD1,TRBV28,TRBJ2-3,.,TGTGCCAGCAGTCATCCGACAGGGTGGGTTAGCACAGATACGCAGTATTTT,CASSHPTGWVSTDTQYF
.,TRBV7-9,TRBJ1-3,.,TGTGCCAGCAGCTTTTTCTCAGGGAACACCATATATTTT,CASSFFSGNTIYF
.,TRBV28,TRBJ2-2,.,TGTGCCAGCAGCCCGGGTTGGAACACCGGGGAGCTGTTTTTT,CASSPGWNTGELFF
TRBD1,TRBV7-2,TRBJ1-1,.,TGTGCCAGCAGCTTGGACAGGGGTGACACTGAAGCTTTCTTT,CASSLDRGDTEAFF
.,TRBV7-8,TRBJ1-5,.,TGTGCCAGCAGCTCCACGACGGGGAATCAGCCCCAGCATTTT,CASSSTTGNQPQHF
.,TRBV28,TRBJ1-2,once,TGTGCCAGCAGTCCCAGGGGAAGTGGTGGCTACACCTTC,CASSPRGSGGYTF
TRBD1,TRBV30,TRBJ1-6,.,TGTGCCTTAGCCCCGGGACAGGTCAATTCACCCCTCCACTTT,CALAPGQVNSPLHF
TRBD1,TRBV28,TRBJ1-6,.,TGTGCCAGCAGCCCACAACAGGCCAGGGGGAATTCACCCCTCCACTTT,CASSPQQARGNSPLHF
TRBD2,TRBV10-3,TRBJ2-1,.,TGTGCCATCAGTGGACTTAAGACTAGCGGGATTCGGAATGAGCAGTTCTTC,CAISGLKTSGIRNEQFF
.,TRBV9,TRBJ2-7,.,TGTGCCAGCAGCGTAGGGGGGGAAAGCTACGAGCAGTACTTC,CASSVGGESYEQYF
.,TRBV7-9,TRBJ2-2,.,TGTGCCAGCAGCTCTCACAGGGTTAACGGGGAGCTGTTTTTT,CASSSHRVNGELFF
.,TRBV11-2,TRBJ2-5,.,TGTGCCAGCAGCCCCCTCCAGTTTCAAGAGACCCAGTACTTC,CASSPLQFQETQYF
.,TRBV29-1,TRBJ2-7,.,TGCAGCGTTGAGACAGCAACCTACGAGCAGTACTTC,CSVETATYEQYF
TRBD2,TRBV11-2,TRBJ2-3,.,TGTGCCAGCAGCTTAGGGACTAGCGGGAGGGATACGCAGTATTTT,CASSLGTSGRDTQYF
.,TRBV11-2,TRBJ2-7,.,TGTGCCAGCAGCTTAGGCCTAGTGGCTGGCGAGCAGTACTTC,CASSLGLVAGEQYF
TRBD1,TRBV2,TRBJ1-2,.,TGTGCCAGCAGGAGACAGGGGAGCGGCTACACCTTC,CASRRQGSGYTF
.,TRBV7-5,TRBJ1-1,few,TGTGCCAGAAGCCTCCCCGGCGGAGCTTTCTTT,CARSLPGGAFF
.,TRBV28,TRBJ1-2,once,TGTGCCAGCAGTTTTCGCAGGTTCAACGGCTATGGCTACACCTTC,CASSFRRFNGYGYTF
.,TRBV7-3,TRBJ2-3,.,TGTGCCAGCAGCCAAGGACAGCCCACAGATACGCAGTATTTT,CASSQGQPTDTQYF